These 27 T cell receptor beta chains were sequenced from one sample in a study of CD4 T cells in relation to SARS-CoV-2 and coronaviruses. Using immunoSEQ multiplex PCR, the repertoire was profiled, and TCRdb retains in-frame clones only, with some absent. The table includes about 26,000 clones, around 73% detected once. Antigen specificity for these receptors is unknown. Unexposed donor CD4+ T cells date from about 2011-2018, before the COVID-19 pandemic. Isolation of CD4+ T cells took place after around eleven days in culture. Sequenced sample: CD4+ T cells from PBMCs, cultured in vitro. These receptors all stem from a human donor in good health.

Regarding this clone: Germline is not matched at one junction end, which may reflect a read error. This chain links TRBV5-1 with TRBJ2-7; D is unclear. This CDR3 has 11 amino acids. Germline CDR1 reads SGHRS; CDR2 reads YFSETQ. The CDR3 sequence: CASSLRGPKVF. The CDR3 DNA is TGCGCCAGCAGCTTGCGTGGTCCTAAGGTTTTT.

This clone has a single count. This sequence joins TRBV4-3 and TRBJ1-5; D unresolved. The CDR3 consists of 15 residues. Trimming took 0 bases from V and 7 from J, leaving 13 bases between them. The V gene's germline CDR1 is LGHNA and CDR2 YSLEER. CDR3 in DNA: TGCGCCAGCAGCCAAGATGAGGGTATGTACCAGCCCCAGCATTTT. It is translated as CASSQDEGMYQPQHF.

J is TRBJ1-5 and V is TRBV6-2 or TRBV6-3; 9 nucleotides agree with TRBD1. CDR3 length: 18 amino acids. Germline CDR1 is MNHEY and CDR2 is SVGEGT. V gave up 4 bases and J gave up 7 bases; unmatched junction bases: 17. The CDR3 nucleotides read TGTGCCAGCAGTTCCCCTCTACCGGGACAGGGAATAAACCAGCCCCAGCATTTT. Its translation is CASSSPLPGQGINQPQHF.

V gene TRBV7-9 combines with J gene TRBJ1-2; possible D gene TRBD1, 6 bases. Trimming removed 7 bases at V and 8 bases at J, with 17 bases between. This CDR3 region has 13 residues. The germline gives CDR1 SEHNR, CDR2 FQNEAQ (reference sequence). Here the CDR3 reads CASNYGGAQGYTF. The CDR3 region has the DNA TGTGCCAGCAACTACGGGGGGGCGCAAGGCTACACCTTC.

This clone was recorded only once. This rearrangement joins TRBV2 to TRBJ2-3; weak D call: TRBD2 (6 bases). There are 15 residues in the CDR3. The V end lost 1 base, the J end lost 1 base, and 9 bases lay between the germline ends. Per germline, CDR1 SNHLY and CDR2 FYNNEI. The CDR3 spells CASSEDSGRTDTQYF. In nucleotides, the CDR3 is TGTGCCAGCAGTGAAGATAGCGGACGCACAGATACGCAGTATTTT.

The J gene is TRBJ2-5, the V gene TRBV7-9, with a possible D match to TRBD2 (6 bases). V was trimmed by 3 bases and J by 4 bases, leaving 12 bases between them. The V gene's germline CDR1 is SEHNR and CDR2 FQNEAQ (reference sequence). This CDR3 is built from 14 residues. CDR3 in DNA: TGTGCCAGCAGCTTGGGGGGTGCGGGAGAGACCCAGTACTTC. Translating gives CASSLGGAGETQYF.

The genes are TRBV9 and TRBJ2-2, with 9 bases aligning to TRBD2. CDR3 size: 17 residues. V was clipped by 4 bases and J by 6 bases; unmatched bases: 13. CDR1 and CDR2 (germline): SGDLS, YYNGEE. CDR3 in DNA: TGTGCCAGCAGCCGAAGCCTTAGCGGGGGAAGGTCCGGGGAGCTGTTTTTT. This sequence encodes CASSRSLSGGRSGELFF.

This clone was observed once. The chain couples TRBV5-1 to TRBJ2-5, with D perhaps TRBD2 (5 bases). V was pared by 5 bases and J by 2 bases, with 19 bases between. The CDR3 is 16 amino acids. Germline values: CDR1 SGHRS, CDR2 YFSETQ. CDR3 bases: TGCGCCAGCAGTCACGGAAAGGGCGGGTTTCAAGAGACCCAGTACTTC. Encoded protein: CASSHGKGGFQETQYF. Supplemented by reference TRBV5-1 and TRBJ2-5, the full variable domain reads KAGVTQTPRYLIKTRGQQVTLSCSPISGHRSVSWYQQTPGQGLQFLFEYFSETQRNKGNFPGRFSGRQFSNSRSEMNVSTLELGDSALYLCASSHGKGGFQETQYFGPGTRLLVL.

The chain recombines TRBV6-2 or TRBV6-3 with TRBJ2-3; 9 nucleotides agree with TRBD2. V shed 4 bases, J shed 4 bases, and the junction held 3 bases outside the gene matches. CDR1 and CDR2 from the germline V gene are MNHEY and SVGEGT. The CDR3 spans 14 residues. CDR3 sequence (DNA): TGTGCCAGCAGTTTAGCGGGAGTACCAGATACGCAGTATTTT. It specifies CASSLAGVPDTQYF.

The chain recombines TRBV2 with TRBJ1-3; D perhaps matches TRBD1 (6 bases). V was shortened by 4 bases and J by 11 bases, with 27 bases between the two germline ends. The CDR3 length is 17 residues. CDR1 is SNHLY and CDR2 is FYNNEI in the germline V gene. The CDR3, as DNA: TGTGCCAGCAGTGTCGAGACAGGTCACTATCCGACGGGCGCCATATATTTT. Amino acid sequence: CASSVETGHYPTGAIYF.

This clone is a singleton in its sample. The chain recombines TRBV7-9 with TRBJ2-3, with 9 bases matching TRBD1. V lost 5 bases and J lost 6; bases outside the gene matches: 12. This CDR3 has 16 amino acids. Germline CDR1 and CDR2: SEHNR and FQNEAQ (reference sequence). This CDR3 is CASSRPGTGRGDTQYF. CDR3 nucleotides: TGTGCCAGCAGCCGGCCCGGGACAGGGAGAGGGGATACGCAGTATTTT.

The chain couples TRBV5-1 to TRBJ1-1; 8 bases agree with TRBD1. Per the germline V gene, CDR1 is SGHRS and CDR2 is YFSETQ. After removal of 0 bases from V and 1 base from J, the junction contained 5 bases not matched to a gene. The CDR3 loop spans 16 amino acids. The CDR3 region has the DNA TGCGCCAGCAGCTTGGATGCGGGGACAGGGAACACTGAAGCTTTCTTT. It is translated as CASSLDAGTGNTEAFF.

V gene TRBV7-8 combines with J gene TRBJ1-1; a weak D match, TRBD1 (6 bases). V lost 5 bases and J lost 11, with 21 bases in between. Germline V gene lookup returns CDR1 SGHVS and CDR2 FQNEAQ. This CDR3 is built from 14 residues. The CDR3 loop is CASSPRGGSLGAFF. In DNA, the CDR3 is TGTGCCAGCAGCCCCCGTGGGGGCTCCCTGGGGGCTTTCTTT.

The V and J genes are TRBV4-3 and TRBJ1-2, with D perhaps TRBD1 (5 bases). The CDR3 loop spans 14 amino acids. The V end lost 3 bases, the J end lost 8 bases, and 16 bases lay between the germline ends. Germline assignment: CDR1 LGHNA and CDR2 YSLEER. CDR3 amino acids: CASSQSLGVWGYTF. The CDR3, as DNA: TGCGCCAGCAGCCAGTCATTAGGGGTCTGGGGCTACACCTTC.

The rearrangement links TRBV5-4 to TRBJ1-1; 8 bases map to TRBD1. V shed 4 bases, J shed 0 bases, and the junction held 5 bases outside the gene matches. This CDR3 comprises 15 residues. CDR1 is SGHNT and CDR2 is YYREEE in the germline V gene (reference sequence). CDR3 in DNA: TGTGCCAGCAGCGCACGGACAGGGCTGAACACTGAAGCTTTCTTT. It specifies CASSARTGLNTEAFF.

The chain couples TRBV19 to TRBJ2-3, with 7 bases matching TRBD1. The ends lost 4 bases at V and 0 bases at J; junction bases unmatched: 4. The CDR3 is made up of 15 amino acids. CDR1 and CDR2 (germline): LNHDA, SQIVND (reference sequence). CDR3 amino acids: CASSRKGASTDTQYF. The DNA of the CDR3 is TGTGCCAGTAGTAGGAAGGGGGCGAGCACAGATACGCAGTATTTT. The variable domain in full, completed from reference TRBV19 and TRBJ2-3, reads DGGITQSPKYLFRKEGQNVTLSCEQNLNHDAMYWYRQDPGQGLRLIYYSQIVNDFQKGDIAEGYSVSREKKESFPLTVTSAQKNPTAFYLCASSRKGASTDTQYFGPGTRLTVL.

This chain joins TRBV7-9 and TRBJ2-7; 13 bases line up with TRBD2. This CDR3 is 17 amino acids long. V shed 3 bases and J 4 bases; nucleotides not matched to a gene: 9. Germline loops: CDR1 SEHNR, CDR2 FQNEAQ (reference sequence). Here the CDR3 reads CASSLRLAGGFPYEQYF. The CDR3 bases are TGTGCCAGCAGCTTGAGACTAGCGGGAGGATTTCCGTACGAGCAGTACTTC.

The V call is TRBV20-1, the J call TRBJ2-7, with a tentative D call TRBD2 (6 bases). Germline CDR1 and CDR2: DFQATT and SNEGSKA (reference sequence). CDR3 size: 11 residues. Trimming stripped 1 base from V and 6 bases from J, with 7 bases between. CDR3 DNA: TGCAGTGCTAGAGGGGGGGTCGAGCAGTACTTC. It is translated as CSARGGVEQYF.

The rearrangement links TRBV5-4 to TRBJ2-5, with 16 bases that match TRBD2. This CDR3 has 17 amino acids. Germline CDR1 SGHNT, CDR2 YYREEE (reference sequence). J lost 2 bases, V lost 8 bases, and 9 bases had no gene match. The CDR3 spells CASSPGLAGGRQETQYF. CDR3 sequence (DNA): TGTGCCAGTTCGCCGGGACTAGCGGGGGGGCGACAAGAGACCCAGTACTTC. Drawing the rest from reference TRBV5-4 and TRBJ2-5, the complete variable domain is ETGVTQSPTHLIKTRGQQVTLRCSSQSGHNTVSWYQQALGQGPQFIFQYYREEENGRGNFPPRFSGLQFPNYSSELNVNALELDDSALYLCASSPGLAGGRQETQYFGPGTRLLVL.

The genes are TRBV7-6 and TRBJ2-2, with 7 bases that match TRBD1. CDR3 length: 16 amino acids. Unmatched junction bases numbered 11, after V lost 5 bases and J lost 5 bases. CDR1 SGHVS and CDR2 FNYEAQ come from the germline V gene. CDR3 in DNA: TGTGCCAGCAGCCCACCCTACGCAGGGGGAACCGGGGAGCTGTTTTTT. Its protein is CASSPPYAGGTGELFF. The full variable domain, with the rest looked up from reference TRBV7-6 and TRBJ2-2, is GAGVSQSPRYKVTKRGQDVALRCDPISGHVSLYWYRQALGQGPEFLTYFNYEAQQDKSGLPNDRFSAERPEGSISTLTIQRTEQRDSAMYRCASSPPYAGGTGELFFGEGSRLTVL.

V and J are TRBV10-3 and TRBJ1-2; no clear D. CDR3 length: 17 residues. V lost 3 bases and J lost 2, with 19 bases in between. Germline V CDR1 and CDR2: ENHRY, SYGVKD. The CDR3 DNA follows: TGTGCCATCAGTGACTTCCATTTGTACGTACCCAACTATGGCTACACCTTC. Translated, it gives CAISDFHLYVPNYGYTF.

The chain has TRBV10-3 and TRBJ2-2; perhaps TRBD1 as D (5 bases). Per germline, CDR1 ENHRY and CDR2 SYGVKD. The CDR3 consists of 13 residues. V was shortened by 6 bases and J by 4 bases, with 9 bases between the two germline ends. The CDR3 bases are TGTGCCATCAGGGGGCTGGGCACCGGGGAGCTGTTTTTT. It translates to CAIRGLGTGELFF.

This clone turned up a few times. This chain uses TRBV9 with TRBJ1-2, with D tentatively TRBD1 (5 bases). The germline V gene has CDR1 SGDLS and CDR2 YYNGEE. The CDR3 runs to 15 residues. V lost 3 bases and J lost 4, with 16 bases in between. The CDR3 sequence: CASSADGGGIYGYTF. The CDR3 DNA sequence: TGTGCCAGCAGCGCCGATGGGGGGGGAATCTATGGCTACACCTTC.

The chain carries TRBV3-1 (or the pseudogene TRBV3-2) and TRBJ1-5; 10 bases are shared with TRBD1. Trimming took 5 bases from V and 1 from J; bases not matched to a gene: 5. This CDR3 spans 16 amino acids. CDR1 is LGHDT, CDR2 YNNKEL, per germline (reference sequence). Written as DNA, the CDR3 is TGTGCCAGCAGCTACGGGACAGGGGAGAGCAATCAGCCCCAGCATTTT. This translates into CASSYGTGESNQPQHF.

The V and J genes are TRBV10-3 and TRBJ2-3; maybe TRBD1 (6 bases). Trimming removed 7 bases from V and 2 bases from J, with 10 bases in between. This CDR3 spans 13 amino acids. Germline V gives CDR1 ENHRY, CDR2 SYGVKD. The CDR3 region is CAITGTPTDTQYF. CDR3 coding DNA: TGTGCCATCACAGGGACACCCACAGATACGCAGTATTTT.

The CDR3 nucleotides are TGTGCCAGCTTCGGACTAGCGGGATCAGATACGCAGTATTTT. It codes for CASFGLAGSDTQYF. The rearrangement joins TRBV5-8 to TRBJ2-3, with 12 bases lining up with TRBD2. V shed 7 bases and J 4 bases; nucleotides not matched to a gene: 4. This CDR3 has 14 amino acids. Looked up from germline, CDR1 is SGHTS and CDR2 is YDEGEE.

CDR3 in DNA: TGTGCCAGCAGCTTTGGGGCACGGGCTAACTATGGCTACACCTTC. This translates into CASSFGARANYGYTF. The genes are TRBV5-4 and TRBJ1-2; D is possibly TRBD1 (5 bases). The CDR3 length is 15 residues. Germline V CDR1 and CDR2: SGHNT, YYREEE (reference sequence). V lost 2 bases and J 0 bases, leaving 11 bases between the germline ends.